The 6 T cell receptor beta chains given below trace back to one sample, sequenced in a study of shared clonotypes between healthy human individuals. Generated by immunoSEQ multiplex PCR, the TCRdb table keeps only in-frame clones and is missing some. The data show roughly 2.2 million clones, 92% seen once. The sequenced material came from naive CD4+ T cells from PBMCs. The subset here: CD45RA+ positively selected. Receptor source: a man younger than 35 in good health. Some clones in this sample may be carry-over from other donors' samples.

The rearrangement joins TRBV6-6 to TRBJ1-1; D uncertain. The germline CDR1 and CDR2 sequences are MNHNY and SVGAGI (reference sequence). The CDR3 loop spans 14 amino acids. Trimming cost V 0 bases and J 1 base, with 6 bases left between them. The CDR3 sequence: CASSYSKGNTEAFF. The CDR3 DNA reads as TGTGCCAGCAGTTACTCGAAGGGGAACACTGAAGCTTTCTTT.

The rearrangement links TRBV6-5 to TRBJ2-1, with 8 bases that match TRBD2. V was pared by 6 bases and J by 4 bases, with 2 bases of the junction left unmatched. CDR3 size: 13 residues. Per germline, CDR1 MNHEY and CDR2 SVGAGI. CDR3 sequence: CASRGLAYNEQFF. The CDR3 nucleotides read TGTGCCAGCAGAGGACTAGCATACAATGAGCAGTTCTTC.

CDR3 region: CATSREARVYQPQHF. In DNA form, the CDR3 reads TGTGCCACCAGCAGAGAGGCCAGGGTTTATCAGCCCCAGCATTTT. V and J are TRBV15 and TRBJ1-5; possibly TRBD1 for D (5 bases). V was cut by 0 bases and J by 5 bases, with 11 bases left in between. The CDR3 length is 15 residues. CDR1 is LNHNV, CDR2 YYDKDF, per germline (reference sequence).

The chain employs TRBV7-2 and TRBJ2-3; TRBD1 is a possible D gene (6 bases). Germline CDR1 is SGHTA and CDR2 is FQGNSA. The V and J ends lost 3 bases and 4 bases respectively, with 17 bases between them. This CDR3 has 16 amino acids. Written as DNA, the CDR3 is TGTGCCAGCAGCTTCAGGGGAAGTGGAGAGGCAGATACGCAGTATTTT. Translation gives CASSFRGSGEADTQYF.

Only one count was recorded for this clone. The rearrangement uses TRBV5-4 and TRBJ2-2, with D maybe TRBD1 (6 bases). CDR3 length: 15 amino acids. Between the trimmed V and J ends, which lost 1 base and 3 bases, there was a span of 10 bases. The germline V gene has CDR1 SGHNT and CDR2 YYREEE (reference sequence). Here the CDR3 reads CASSLRTVHTGELFF. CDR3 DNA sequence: TGTGCCAGCAGCTTGAGGACAGTTCACACCGGGGAGCTGTTTTTT.

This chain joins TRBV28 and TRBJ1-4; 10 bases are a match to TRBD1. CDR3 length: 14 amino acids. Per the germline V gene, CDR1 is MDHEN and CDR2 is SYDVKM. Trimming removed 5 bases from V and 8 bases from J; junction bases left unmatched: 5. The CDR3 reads CASSRRDRGEKLFF. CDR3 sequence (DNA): TGTGCCAGCAGTAGACGGGACAGGGGAGAAAAACTGTTTTTT.